The 14 T cell receptor beta chains below all came from one sample that was sequenced in a study of neurological immune-mediated disorders. Via MiXCR, TCRdb re-called the 5' RACE reads, giving one row per CDR3 protein. The sample holds more than 75,000 distinct CDR3 sequences, less than 5.5% seen once. Sample: PBMCs. These receptors all come from a woman in her 30s with multiple sclerosis.

This clonotype showed up many times. The chain is built from TRBV20-1 and TRBJ2-6; D unresolved. Trimming removed 8 bases from V and 1 base from J, with 18 bases in between. This CDR3 region has 16 residues. Germline CDR1 is DFQATT and CDR2 is SNEGSKA (reference sequence). CDR3 coding DNA: TGCAGTCCCGGTAAAGAAGACTTATCTGGGGCCAACGTCCTGACTTTC. Translation: CSPGKEDLSGANVLTF.

Many counts were recorded for this clonotype. The chain has TRBV5-1 and TRBJ1-1; 7 bases line up with TRBD1. Per the germline V gene, CDR1 is SGHRS and CDR2 is YFSETQ. CDR3 size: 16 residues. J gave up 0 bases and V 3 bases, and 8 bases lay outside the gene matches. CDR3 bases: TGCGCCAGCAGCTCCCGACAGGGAGGACTGAACACTGAAGCTTTCTTT. As protein: CASSSRQGGLNTEAFF.

The rearrangement links TRBV12-3 or TRBV12-4 to TRBJ2-5; a possible D gene is TRBD2 (5 bases). Trimming pared 3 bases from V and 2 bases from J, leaving 13 bases between. The length of the CDR3 is 15 residues. CDR3 nucleotide sequence: TGTGCCAGCAGTTTGGTAGCGACCCGTCAAGAGACCCAGTACTTC. Encoded protein: CASSLVATRQETQYF.

V and J are TRBV6-5 and TRBJ2-7; D is unresolved. From germline, CDR1 is MNHEY and CDR2 SVGAGI. Trimming took off 6 bases at V and 0 bases at J, with 12 bases between the two ends. The CDR3 has 14 residues. The CDR3 DNA is TGTGCCAGCAGACCCAGGCCCAGCTCCTACGAGCAGTACTTC. This codes for CASRPRPSSYEQYF.

There are many counts of this clonotype. The rearrangement joins TRBV7-2 to TRBJ2-6; a weak D match, TRBD1 (6 bases). Trimming cost V 1 base and J 2 bases, with 9 bases left between them. Germline loops: CDR1 SGHTA, CDR2 FQGNSA. The CDR3 totals 16 residues. CDR3 coding DNA: TGTGCCAGCAGCTTAGTGGCAGGGGCTGGGGCCAACGTCCTGACTTTC. Protein sequence: CASSLVAGAGANVLTF.

This clonotype was found many times. The chain is built from TRBV5-1 and TRBJ2-3; 7 bases line up with TRBD1. The V gene end was trimmed by 2 bases and the J gene end by 5 bases; junction bases not matched to a gene: 8. This CDR3 is built from 15 residues. Germline V gene lookup returns CDR1 SGHRS and CDR2 YFSETQ. The DNA for the CDR3 is TGCGCCAGCAGCTTCCGGGACAGTCGAGTAGATACGCAGTATTTT. This sequence encodes CASSFRDSRVDTQYF.

This clonotype was seen many times. The chain employs TRBV20-1 and TRBJ2-7; D is unresolved. This CDR3 is 14 amino acids long. The germline V gene encodes CDR1 DFQATT and CDR2 SNEGSKA (reference sequence). Trimming took 1 base from V and 0 from J, leaving 10 bases between them. CDR3: CSARVASGSYEQYF. For the CDR3, the DNA is TGCAGTGCTAGAGTAGCCTCTGGCTCCTACGAGCAGTACTTC.

This clonotype was picked up many times. The chain employs TRBV5-1 and TRBJ2-1; D possibly corresponds to TRBD1 (5 bases). Germline V CDR1 and CDR2: SGHRS, YFSETQ. The CDR3 sequence is 16 residues long. Trimming left V 4 bases short and J 8 bases short, with 22 bases between. For the CDR3, the DNA is TGCGCCAGCAGCCAGGCACGTTCCAGGGTAGAGGATGAGCAGTTCTTC. This encodes CASSQARSRVEDEQFF.

This clonotype was found many times. At one end, the junction sequence differs from germline, possibly due to a read error. The chain joins TRBV20-1 to TRBJ1-1; D might be TRBD1 (5 bases). From germline, CDR1 is DFQATT and CDR2 SNEGSKA (reference sequence). The CDR3 length is 12 residues. CDR3 sequence reads: CGAGTGNTEAFF. The CDR3 region has the DNA TGCGGTGCCGGGACGGGGAACACTGAAGCTTTCTTT.

This clonotype was found many times. This rearrangement joins TRBV20-1 to TRBJ2-7; D remains ambiguous. Germline V CDR1 and CDR2: DFQATT, SNEGSKA (reference sequence). The CDR3 extends over 13 amino acids. V was pared by 5 bases and J by 1 base, with 12 bases between. The DNA for the CDR3 is TGCAGTGCTCGCTTCCTCAGTTCCTACGAGCAGTACTTC. This translates into CSARFLSSYEQYF.

This clonotype appeared a few times. The chain is built from TRBV10-3 and TRBJ2-3; weak D call: TRBD2 (5 bases). The V gene lost 9 bases and the J gene lost 2 bases, with 12 bases spanning the gap. The length of the CDR3 is 13 residues. Germline-derived CDR1 and CDR2 are ENHRY and SYGVKD. The CDR3 DNA reads as TGTGCCATGGCGGTGCGGGCCACAGATACGCAGTATTTT. This gives the protein CAMAVRATDTQYF.

This clonotype was observed a few times. The V gene is TRBV5-1, the J gene TRBJ1-2; 9 positions agree with TRBD1. V gave up 4 bases and J gave up 8 bases; unmatched junction bases: 3. From germline, CDR1 is SGHRS and CDR2 YFSETQ. CDR3 length equals 12 residues. The DNA of the CDR3 is TGCGCCAGCAGCCCGGGACAGGGAGGCTACACCTTC. Translated: CASSPGQGGYTF.

This clonotype was counted at least ten times. The chain joins TRBV5-1 to TRBJ2-7, with 8 positions matching TRBD1. Germline values: CDR1 SGHRS, CDR2 YFSETQ. The CDR3 spans 14 residues. V shed 4 bases, J shed 6 bases, and the junction held 9 bases outside the gene matches. CDR3: CASSQEQDRAEQYV. CDR3 DNA: TGCGCCAGCAGCCAGGAACAGGACAGGGCCGAGCAGTACGTC.

The sample holds many counts of this clonotype. The chain links TRBV12-3 or TRBV12-4 to TRBJ2-5; 16 bases are a match to TRBD2. The length of the CDR3 is 16 residues. Unmatched junction bases numbered 2, after V lost 3 bases and J lost 4 bases. The DNA for the CDR3 is TGTGCCAGCAGTTTGGGGACTAGCGGGAGGGGAGAGACCCAGTACTTC. Translated, it gives CASSLGTSGRGETQYF.